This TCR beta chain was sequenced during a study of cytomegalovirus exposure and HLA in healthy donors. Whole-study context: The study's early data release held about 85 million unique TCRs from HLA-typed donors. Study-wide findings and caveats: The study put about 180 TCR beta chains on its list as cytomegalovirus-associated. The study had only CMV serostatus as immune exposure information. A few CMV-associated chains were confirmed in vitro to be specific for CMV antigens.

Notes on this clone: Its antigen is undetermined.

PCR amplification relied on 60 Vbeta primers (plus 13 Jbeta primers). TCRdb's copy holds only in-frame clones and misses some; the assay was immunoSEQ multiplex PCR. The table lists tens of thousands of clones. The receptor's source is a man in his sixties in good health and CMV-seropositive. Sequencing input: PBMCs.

In DNA form, the CDR3 reads TGTGCCAGCAGCCAAGAGGGGGGGGGCAGTCAGCCCCAGCATTTT. Translation gives CASSQEGGGSQPQHF. The chain employs TRBV4-2 and TRBJ1-5; TRBD1 might be the D (6 bases). Germline CDR1 and CDR2: LGHNA and YNFKEQ. V lost 0 bases to trimming and J lost 6 bases, with 12 bases between them. The CDR3 extends over 15 amino acids.